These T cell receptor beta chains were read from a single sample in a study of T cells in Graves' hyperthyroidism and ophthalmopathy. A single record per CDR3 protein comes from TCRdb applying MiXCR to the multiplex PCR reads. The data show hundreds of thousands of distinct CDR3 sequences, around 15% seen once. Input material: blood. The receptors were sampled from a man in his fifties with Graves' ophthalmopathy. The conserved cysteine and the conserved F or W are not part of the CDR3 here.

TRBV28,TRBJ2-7,ASRYGVWGAAGSYEQY
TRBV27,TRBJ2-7,ASSPTGQVSYEQY
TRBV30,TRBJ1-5,AWGTGAQPQH
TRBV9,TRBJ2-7,ASSVGLEGSYEQY
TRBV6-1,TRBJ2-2,ASSSPRWGQNTGELF
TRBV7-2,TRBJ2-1,ASSRGTSLNEQF
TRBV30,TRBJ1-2,AWDKGHYYT
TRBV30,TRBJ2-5,AWSGNLAPQETQY
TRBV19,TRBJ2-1,ASSGGTNYNEQF
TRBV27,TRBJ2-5,ASSLSGLGGRRETQY
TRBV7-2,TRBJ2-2,ASSLVVFNTGELF
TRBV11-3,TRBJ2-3,ASQLGTDTQY
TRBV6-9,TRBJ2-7,ASSYSPREPSYEQY
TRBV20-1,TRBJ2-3,SARRGPSTDTQY